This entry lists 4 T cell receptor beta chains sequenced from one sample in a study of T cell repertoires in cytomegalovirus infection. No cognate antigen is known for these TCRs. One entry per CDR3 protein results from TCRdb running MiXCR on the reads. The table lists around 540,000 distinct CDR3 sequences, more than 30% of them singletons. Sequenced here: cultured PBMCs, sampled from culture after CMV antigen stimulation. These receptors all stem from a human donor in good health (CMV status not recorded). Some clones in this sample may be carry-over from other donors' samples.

The CDR3 here is CAISEVGGGTEAFF. The CDR3 coding sequence is TGTGCCATCAGTGAAGTTGGGGGGGGCACTGAAGCTTTCTTT. The chain recombines TRBV10-3 with TRBJ1-1, with D possibly being TRBD1 (5 bases). Per germline, CDR1 ENHRY and CDR2 SYGVKD. This CDR3 has 14 residues. V shed 3 bases and J shed 4 bases, with 12 bases lying between them.

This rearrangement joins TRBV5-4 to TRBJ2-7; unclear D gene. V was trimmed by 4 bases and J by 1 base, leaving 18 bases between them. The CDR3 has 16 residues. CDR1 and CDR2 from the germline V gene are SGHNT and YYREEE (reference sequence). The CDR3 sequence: CASSAAGANPSYEQYF. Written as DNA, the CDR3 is TGTGCCAGCAGCGCCGCTGGCGCGAACCCGTCCTACGAGCAGTACTTC.

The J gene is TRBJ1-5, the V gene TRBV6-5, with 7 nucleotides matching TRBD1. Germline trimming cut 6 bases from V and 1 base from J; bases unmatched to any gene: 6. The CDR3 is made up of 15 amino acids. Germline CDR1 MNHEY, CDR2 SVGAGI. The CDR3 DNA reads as TGTGCCAGCAGAAGACAGGGATCGAGCAATCAGCCCCAGCATTTT. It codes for CASRRQGSSNQPQHF.

CDR3 bases: TGTGCCAGCAGTGAGCTGGGATTTCAATATGAGCCCCAGCATTTT. Its protein is CASSELGFQYEPQHF. The chain combines TRBV2 with TRBJ1-5; D gene ambiguous. Trimming took 3 bases from V and 8 from J, leaving 17 bases between them. This CDR3 spans 15 amino acids. CDR1 SNHLY and CDR2 FYNNEI come from the germline V gene.